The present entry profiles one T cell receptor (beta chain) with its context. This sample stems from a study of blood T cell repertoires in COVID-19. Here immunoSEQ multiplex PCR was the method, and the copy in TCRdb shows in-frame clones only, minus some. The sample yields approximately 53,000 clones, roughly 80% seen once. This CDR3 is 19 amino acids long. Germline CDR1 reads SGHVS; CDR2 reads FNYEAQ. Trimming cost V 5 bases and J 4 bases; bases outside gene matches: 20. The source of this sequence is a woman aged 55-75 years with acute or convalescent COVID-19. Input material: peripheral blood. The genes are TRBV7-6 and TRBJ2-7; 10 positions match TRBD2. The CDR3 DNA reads TGTGCCAGCAGCACCCACGGTCGGGGTAGCGGGGGGCAAAATTACGAGCAGTACTTC. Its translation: CASSTHGRGSGGQNYEQYF.